This passage covers 26 T cell receptor beta chains from one sample sequenced in a study of shared clonotypes between healthy human individuals. Clones were sequenced by immunoSEQ multiplex PCR, and TCRdb holds only the in-frame ones, with some missing. The sample includes millions of clones, approximately 93% of them seen just once. Sequenced input: naive CD4+ T cells from PBMCs. Subset defined: CD45RA+ positively selected. All receptors derive from a man younger than 30 in good health. Some clones in this sample may be carry-over from other donors' samples.

The chain employs TRBV19 and TRBJ1-1; TRBD1 matches 8 bases. The CDR3 runs to 14 residues. After removal of 3 bases from V and 3 bases from J, the junction contained 3 bases not matched to a gene. Germline CDR1 reads LNHDA; CDR2 reads SQIVND (reference sequence). The DNA of the CDR3 is TGTGCCAGTAGTATTCAGGGGGCCTACACTGAAGCTTTCTTT. Translation: CASSIQGAYTEAFF.

The chain couples TRBV29-1 to TRBJ2-4; either TRBD1 or TRBD2 may supply D (6 bases each). Looked up from germline, CDR1 is SQVTM and CDR2 is ANQGSEA. The CDR3 is made up of 13 amino acids. The V end lost 6 bases, the J end lost 9 bases, and 18 bases lay between the germline ends. CDR3 coding DNA: TGCAGCGTCCAAGAGGGGGGCGGTGGCATTCAGTACTTC. Residues: CSVQEGGGGIQYF.

The chain carries TRBV28 and TRBJ2-1; 10 bases align to TRBD2. This CDR3 is 15 amino acids long. V dropped 3 bases and J dropped 8; count of bases not matched to a gene: 7. Germline CDR1 is MDHEN and CDR2 is SYDVKM. CDR3 amino acids: CASSFGLAGAHEQFF. DNA of the CDR3: TGTGCCAGCAGTTTCGGGCTAGCGGGAGCCCATGAGCAGTTCTTC.

The chain recombines TRBV7-3 with TRBJ2-2, with 8 nucleotides matching TRBD2. CDR3 length equals 17 residues. Losses at the gene ends were 5 bases for V and 0 bases for J; bases not matched to a gene: 8. The V gene's germline CDR1 is SGHTA and CDR2 FQGTGA. The DNA for the CDR3 is TGTGCCAGCAGCCGCCGAGCGGGAGATCCGAACACCGGGGAGCTGTTTTTT. This sequence encodes CASSRRAGDPNTGELFF.

This clone appeared a few times. The chain recombines TRBV25-1 with TRBJ1-5, with 7 bases aligning to TRBD1. This CDR3 is built from 16 residues. The V segment lost 1 base and the J segment 5 bases; nucleotides outside the gene matches: 8. In germline, CDR1 is MGHDK, CDR2 SYGVNS. This CDR3 reads CASSELYGTDYQPQHF. CDR3 DNA sequence: TGTGCCAGCAGTGAATTATACGGGACAGATTATCAGCCCCAGCATTTT. The complete variable domain, with remaining parts taken from reference TRBV25-1 and TRBJ1-5, reads EADIYQTPRYLVIGTGKKITLECSQTMGHDKMYWYQQDPGMELHLIHYSYGVNSTEKGDLSSESTVSRIRTEHFPLTLESARPSHTSQYLCASSELYGTDYQPQHFGDGTRLSIL.

CDR3 DNA: TGCGCCAGCAGCATAACAGGGAGTGCAACTAATGAAAAACTGTTTTTT. This encodes CASSITGSATNEKLFF. The V call is TRBV5-1, the J call TRBJ1-4; the D gene is possibly TRBD1 (6 bases). Germline V gene lookup returns CDR1 SGHRS and CDR2 YFSETQ. The CDR3 is 16 amino acids. V was clipped by 4 bases and J by 0 bases, with 13 bases between them.

The V call is TRBV28, the J call TRBJ2-3; TRBD2 aligns across 9 bases. The CDR3 runs 17 residues. Germline loops: CDR1 MDHEN, CDR2 SYDVKM. The V segment lost 5 bases and the J segment 2 bases; nucleotides outside the gene matches: 11. The CDR3 loop reads CASSGLGLARNTDTQYF. The CDR3 DNA is TGTGCCAGCAGTGGATTAGGACTAGCGAGAAACACAGATACGCAGTATTTT. Full variable domain (missing parts from reference TRBV28 and TRBJ2-3): DVKVTQSSRYLVKRTGEKVFLECVQDMDHENMFWYRQDPGLGLRLIYFSYDVKMKEKGDIPEGYSVSREKKERFSLILESASTNQTSMYLCASSGLGLARNTDTQYFGPGTRLTVL.

The chain couples TRBV2 to TRBJ2-7; D is unclear. The CDR3 covers 13 residues. V dropped 7 bases and J dropped 2 bases, with 12 bases sitting between them. Germline V gene data show CDR1 as SNHLY and CDR2 as FYNNEI. Here the CDR3 reads CASILEKTYEQYF. The CDR3 DNA reads as TGTGCCAGCATATTGGAGAAGACCTACGAGCAGTACTTC.

This chain joins TRBV7-2 and TRBJ1-5; D gene ambiguous. Trimming removed 0 bases at V and 6 bases at J, with 12 bases between. The CDR3 is 15 amino acids. The germline V gene encodes CDR1 SGHTA and CDR2 FQGNSA. The CDR3 DNA reads TGTGCCAGCAGCTTAGCGTCGGGTGAGGGTCAGCCCCAGCATTTT. Its translation is CASSLASGEGQPQHF. Together with reference TRBV7-2 and TRBJ1-5, the CDR3 gives the full variable domain: GAGVSQSPSNKVTEKGKDVELRCDPISGHTALYWYRQSLGQGLEFLIYFQGNSAPDKSGLPSDRFSAERTGGSVSTLTIQRTQQEDSAVYLCASSLASGEGQPQHFGDGTRLSIL.

This chain joins TRBV25-1 and TRBJ2-5; maybe TRBD1 (6 bases). This CDR3 has 13 amino acids. Trimming shortened V by 7 bases and J by 4 bases, and 13 bases separated the two germline ends. Germline CDR1 is MGHDK and CDR2 is SYGVNS. This CDR3 reads CASTPGARETQYF. Written as DNA, the CDR3 is TGTGCCAGCACCCCAGGGGCTAGAGAGACCCAGTACTTC.

This clone has a single count. Distinct nucleotide sequences in the sample also encode this CDR3. This rearrangement joins TRBV5-1 to TRBJ1-3; TRBD1 agrees at 8 bases. Germline V gene sequence: CDR1 SGHRS, CDR2 YFSETQ. V shed 4 bases, J shed 4 bases, and the junction held 4 bases outside the gene matches. The CDR3 contains 14 residues. The CDR3 sequence is CASSNRTGGNTIYF. Here the CDR3 DNA reads TGCGCCAGCAGCAACCGGACAGGGGGAAACACCATATATTTT.

The genes are TRBV7-9 and TRBJ1-3; TRBD1 might be the D (5 bases). Looked up from germline, CDR1 is SEHNR and CDR2 is FQNEAQ (reference sequence). CDR3 size: 14 residues. With 3 bases removed from V and 4 bases from J, the gap between germline ends came to 10 bases. Here the CDR3 DNA reads TGTGCCAGCAGCTTTGAAGGACAAGGAAACACCATATATTTT. The encoded protein is CASSFEGQGNTIYF. Full variable domain (outside the CDR3, taken from reference TRBV7-9 and TRBJ1-3): DTGVSQNPRHKITKRGQNVTFRCDPISEHNRLYWYRQTLGQGPEFLTYFQNEAQLEKSRLLSDRFSAERPKGSFSTLEIQRTEQGDSAMYLCASSFEGQGNTIYFGEGSWLTVV.

The chain recombines TRBV28 with TRBJ2-7, with 10 bases identical to TRBD2. V was clipped by 6 bases and J by 2 bases; unmatched bases: 7. The CDR3 has 15 amino acids. CDR1 is MDHEN and CDR2 is SYDVKM in the germline V gene. CDR3 nucleotides: TGTGCCAGCAGATCGGGACTAGCGTCAACCTACGAGCAGTACTTC. Translated: CASRSGLASTYEQYF.

The chain is built from TRBV28 and TRBJ1-5, with D maybe TRBD1 (5 bases). CDR3 size: 15 residues. CDR1 and CDR2 from the germline V gene are MDHEN and SYDVKM. V was clipped by 3 bases and J by 0 bases, with 9 bases between them. This chain's CDR3 is CASSLAGNSNQPQHF. In nucleotides, the CDR3 is TGTGCCAGCAGTTTGGCAGGGAATAGCAATCAGCCCCAGCATTTT.

V gene TRBV10-3 combines with J gene TRBJ2-1; 7 positions agree with TRBD1. Germline values: CDR1 ENHRY, CDR2 SYGVKD. The length of the CDR3 is 15 residues. V was clipped by 6 bases and J by 4 bases; unmatched bases: 9. The CDR3 reads CAIRTGTEPYNEQFF. The CDR3 DNA reads TGTGCCATCAGGACCGGGACAGAGCCTTACAATGAGCAGTTCTTC.

The chain links TRBV21-1 to TRBJ1-5. TRBV21-1 is a pseudogene segment. The CDR3 has 15 amino acids. CDR3 in amino acids: CASSKNRAGNQPQHF. CDR3 DNA: TGTGCCAGCAGCAAAAATAGGGCAGGCAATCAGCCCCAGCATTTT.

The CDR3 bases are TGTGCCAGCAGCACCCGAGGGGGTAATGTAGACGAGCAGTACTTC. Residues: CASSTRGGNVDEQYF. V is TRBV9 and J is TRBJ2-7; TRBD1 might be the D (6 bases). The CDR3 has 15 residues. CDR1 and CDR2 (germline): SGDLS, YYNGEE. Trimming stripped 4 bases from V and 5 bases from J, with 19 bases between.

The chain uses TRBV30 and TRBJ2-7; D might be TRBD1 or TRBD2, each matching 5 bases. This CDR3 region has 13 residues. The germline V gene encodes CDR1 GTSNPN and CDR2 SVGIG (reference sequence). Trimming took 1 base from V and 7 from J, leaving 14 bases between them. The DNA for the CDR3 is TGTGCCTGGAGTGGGGAGACAAAGGGGGAGCAGTACTTC. Translated, it gives CAWSGETKGEQYF.

The chain carries TRBV7-8 and TRBJ2-7; D gene uncertain. The CDR3 is 13 amino acids. Germline V gene sequence: CDR1 SGHVS, CDR2 FQNEAQ. V lost 5 bases to trimming and J lost 2 bases, with 10 bases between them. CDR3 sequence reads: CASSRTATYEQYF. The CDR3 region has the DNA TGTGCCAGCAGCCGAACGGCTACCTACGAGCAGTACTTC. Using reference TRBV7-8 and TRBJ2-7 for the parts outside the CDR3, the full variable domain is GAGVSQSPRYKVAKRGQDVALRCDPISGHVSLFWYQQALGQGPEFLTYFQNEAQLDKSGLPSDRFFAERPEGSVSTLKIQRTQQEDSAVYLCASSRTATYEQYFGPGTRLTVT.

The V gene is TRBV28, the J gene TRBJ2-2, with TRBD2 matching 8 bases. Germline CDR1 is MDHEN and CDR2 is SYDVKM. The CDR3 runs 15 residues. The trim removed 6 bases at V and 4 bases at J, leaving 7 bases unmatched. CDR3 in DNA: TGTGCCAGCAGAACGGGACTAGTATCCACCGGGGAGCTGTTTTTT. Encoded protein: CASRTGLVSTGELFF.

The V call is TRBV11-2, the J call TRBJ2-7; 7 nucleotides align to TRBD1. V lost 5 bases to trimming and J lost 2 bases; unmatched junction nucleotides: 9. Germline V gene sequence: CDR1 SGHAT, CDR2 FQNNGV. There are 15 residues in the CDR3. CDR3 DNA sequence: TGTGCCAGCAGCATCGACAGGGCAAGCACCTACGAGCAGTACTTC. Protein product: CASSIDRASTYEQYF.

The rearrangement links TRBV11-2 to TRBJ2-3; 9 bases align to TRBD1. J gave up 4 bases and V 0 bases, and 8 bases lay outside the gene matches. The CDR3 spans 17 residues. CDR1 SGHAT and CDR2 FQNNGV come from the germline V gene. The CDR3 coding sequence is TGTGCCAGCAGCTTAGATCTAAGGAGACAGGGGGCAGATACGCAGTATTTT. Translation: CASSLDLRRQGADTQYF.

The V and J genes are TRBV23-1 and TRBJ2-3; 7 nucleotides match TRBD1. TRBV23-1 counts as an open reading frame of uncertain function. After removal of 6 bases from V and 2 bases from J, the junction contained 5 bases not matched to a gene. The CDR3 has 14 amino acids. The CDR3 sequence is CASRLQGITDTQYF. CDR3 coding DNA: TGCGCCAGCAGACTACAGGGGATCACAGATACGCAGTATTTT.

The chain has TRBV10-3 and TRBJ2-3; 8 bases agree with TRBD1. Germline values: CDR1 ENHRY, CDR2 SYGVKD. The junction had 3 bases not matched to a gene; V was cut back by 6 bases and J by 1 base. CDR3 length: 14 residues. The DNA for the CDR3 is TGTGCCATCAGGGACAGGGCCCGCACAGATACGCAGTATTTT. Amino acid sequence: CAIRDRARTDTQYF.

The chain carries TRBV11-2 and TRBJ2-3; 7 positions match TRBD1. V shed 1 base, J shed 0 bases, and the junction held 4 bases outside the gene matches. The CDR3 consists of 16 residues. CDR1 is SGHAT and CDR2 is FQNNGV in the germline V gene. Written as DNA, the CDR3 is TGTGCCAGCAGCTTAGGATTAGGGGGCAGCACAGATACGCAGTATTTT. Amino acids: CASSLGLGGSTDTQYF. Together with reference TRBV11-2 and TRBJ2-3, the CDR3 gives the full variable domain: EAGVAQSPRYKIIEKRQSVAFWCNPISGHATLYWYQQILGQGPKLLIQFQNNGVVDDSQLPKDRFSAERLKGVDSTLKIQPAKLEDSAVYLCASSLGLGGSTDTQYFGPGTRLTVL.

The chain recombines TRBV7-9 with TRBJ2-3, with TRBD2 as a possible D gene (5 bases). The germline CDR1 and CDR2 sequences are SEHNR and FQNEAQ (reference sequence). V shed 3 bases and J shed 5 bases, with 12 bases lying between them. The CDR3 is made up of 14 amino acids. CDR3 sequence: CASSFPAALDTQYF. The CDR3 DNA reads as TGTGCCAGCAGCTTTCCAGCGGCACTAGATACGCAGTATTTT. Variable domain in full (rest from reference TRBV7-9 and TRBJ2-3): DTGVSQNPRHKITKRGQNVTFRCDPISEHNRLYWYRQTLGQGPEFLTYFQNEAQLEKSRLLSDRFSAERPKGSFSTLEIQRTEQGDSAMYLCASSFPAALDTQYFGPGTRLTVL.